This T cell receptor beta chain was identified in a study of blood T cells in healthy people across ages. This clonotype was detected only a few times. Germline V gene data show CDR1 as SGHRS and CDR2 as YFSETQ. V lost 1 base and J 7 bases, leaving 15 bases between the germline ends. The CDR3 loop spans 16 amino acids. With a J-beta primer mix and a sample-barcoded 5' primer, a second PCR ran about 6 to 11 cycles. TCRdb re-called the 5' RACE reads through MiXCR, storing one row per CDR3 protein. The top ten hold about 16% of the sample, which has 650,000 to 700,000 distinct CDR3 sequences, about 34% seen once.

The receptor's source is a woman of 80 years or more in good health. The sample was blood. The J gene is TRBJ1-6, the V gene TRBV5-1; unclear D gene. CDR3 region: CASSLLGSSGNSPLHF. The CDR3 DNA is TGCGCCAGCAGCTTGTTAGGGTCCTCGGGCAATTCACCCCTCCACTTT.